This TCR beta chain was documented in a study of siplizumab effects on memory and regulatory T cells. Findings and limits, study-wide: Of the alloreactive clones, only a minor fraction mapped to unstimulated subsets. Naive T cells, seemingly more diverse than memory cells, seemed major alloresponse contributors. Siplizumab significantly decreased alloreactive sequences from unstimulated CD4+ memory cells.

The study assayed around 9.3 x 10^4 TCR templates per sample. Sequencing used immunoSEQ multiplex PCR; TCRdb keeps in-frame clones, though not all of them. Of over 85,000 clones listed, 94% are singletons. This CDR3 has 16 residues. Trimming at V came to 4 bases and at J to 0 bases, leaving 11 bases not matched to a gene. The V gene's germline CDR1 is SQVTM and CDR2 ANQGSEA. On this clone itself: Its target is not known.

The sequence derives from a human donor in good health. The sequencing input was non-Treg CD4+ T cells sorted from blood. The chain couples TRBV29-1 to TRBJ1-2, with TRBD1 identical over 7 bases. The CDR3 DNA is TGCAGCGTTGTGGGTGGACAGGATGAATCTAACTATGGCTACACCTTC. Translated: CSVVGGQDESNYGYTF.